The 21 T cell receptor beta chains below were found in one sample sequenced in a study of T cells in Graves' hyperthyroidism and ophthalmopathy. Amplified regions were TCR beta CDR3 sequences from RNA transcripts. The HTBI primer set served for first-round RT-PCR of the TCR CDR3. TCRdb ran MiXCR on the multiplex PCR reads and lists one entry per CDR3 protein. The profile shows under 400,000 distinct CDR3 sequences, 25% of them singletons. Sequenced input: blood. The source is a man aged 50-59 years with Graves' hyperthyroidism.

The table lists this clonotype with many counts. The rearrangement joins TRBV3-1 to TRBJ2-3; D not resolved. This CDR3 comprises 15 residues. The V gene's germline CDR1 is LGHDT and CDR2 YNNKEL (reference sequence). V lost 1 base and J 2 bases, leaving 10 bases between the germline ends. The CDR3 region is CASSQGGLITDTQYF. CDR3 DNA: TGTGCCAGCAGCCAAGGGGGATTAATCACAGATACGCAGTATTTT.

This clonotype was counted ten times or more. The CDR3 DNA reads TGTGCCAGCAGCTTAGCGGCCAGAAACACTGAAGCTTTCTTT. Its protein product is CASSLAARNTEAFF. This rearrangement joins TRBV7-9 to TRBJ1-1, with D uncertain. Trimming removed 0 bases at V and 2 bases at J, with 7 bases between. Germline V lookup: CDR1 SEHNR, CDR2 FQNEAQ (reference sequence). The CDR3 has 14 residues.

There are a few counts of this clonotype. One junction end disagrees with the germline gene, perhaps due to a read error. The V and J genes are TRBV3-1 and TRBJ2-4, with D unresolved. The germline V gene has CDR1 LGHDT and CDR2 YNNKEL (reference sequence). This CDR3 spans 14 amino acids. The CDR3 spells CAGSLDWAKNIQYF. CDR3 sequence (DNA): TGTGCCGGCAGCTTAGATTGGGCCAAAAACATTCAGTACTTC. The variable domain in full, with the rest retrieved from reference TRBV3-1 and TRBJ2-4, is DTAVSQTPKYLVTQMGNDKSIKCEQNLGHDTMYWYKQDSKKFLKIMFSYNNKELIINETVPNRFSPKSPDKAHLNLHINSLELGDSAVYFCAGSLDWAKNIQYFGAGTRLSVL.

This chain links TRBV24-1 with TRBJ2-1; D unresolved. Looked up from germline, CDR1 is KGHDR and CDR2 is SFDVKD. With 0 bases removed from V and 4 bases from J, the gap between germline ends came to 6 bases. This CDR3 spans 14 amino acids. The CDR3 reads CATSDLGRYNEQFF. DNA of the CDR3: TGTGCCACCAGTGATTTGGGGCGGTACAATGAGCAGTTCTTC.

This clonotype showed up many times. The V gene is TRBV2, the J gene TRBJ2-5; D is unresolved. CDR3 length: 11 amino acids. Germline assignment: CDR1 SNHLY and CDR2 FYNNEI. V lost 7 bases to trimming and J lost 5 bases, with 8 bases between them. For the CDR3, the DNA is TGTGCCAGCACCCCGGAGGAGACCCAGTACTTC. Its translation is CASTPEETQYF.

The chain couples TRBV18 to TRBJ1-6; no reliable D call. The CDR3 has 14 residues. Trimming shortened V by 2 bases and J by 7 bases, and 9 bases separated the two germline ends. Germline CDR1 is KGHSH and CDR2 is LQKENI. The DNA for the CDR3 is TGTGCCAGCTCACCAGGTGGGGAGAATTCACCCCTCCACTTT. Encoded protein: CASSPGGENSPLHF.

The chain has TRBV5-6 and TRBJ2-2, with a possible D match to TRBD1 (6 bases). Germline CDR1 is SGHDT and CDR2 is YYEEEE. The CDR3 consists of 14 residues. V lost 2 bases and J lost 3, with 8 bases in between. This chain's CDR3 is CASSFEGDTGELFF. The CDR3 DNA sequence: TGTGCCAGCAGCTTTGAGGGGGACACCGGGGAGCTGTTTTTT.

The chain joins TRBV5-6 to TRBJ2-2, with 9 bases identical to TRBD1. The CDR3 has 15 residues. Germline-derived CDR1 and CDR2 are SGHDT and YYEEEE. Germline trimming cut 2 bases from V and 4 bases from J; bases unmatched to any gene: 3. In nucleotides, the CDR3 is TGTGCCAGCAGCTTTCGGGACAGGGCCACCGGGGAGCTGTTTTTT. Encoded protein: CASSFRDRATGELFF. Full variable domain (outside the CDR3, taken from reference TRBV5-6 and TRBJ2-2): DAGVTQSPTHLIKTRGQQVTLRCSPKSGHDTVSWYQQALGQGPQFIFQYYEEEERQRGNFPDRFSGHQFPNYSSELNVNALLLGDSALYLCASSFRDRATGELFFGEGSRLTVL.

V gene TRBV6-1 combines with J gene TRBJ2-2; D unresolved. CDR1 MNHNS and CDR2 SASEGT come from the germline V gene. The CDR3 loop spans 14 amino acids. V shed 8 bases and J shed 7 bases, with 17 bases lying between them. The CDR3 is CASEWSRKDGELFF. The CDR3 nucleotides are TGTGCCAGCGAGTGGAGCCGGAAGGACGGGGAGCTGTTTTTT.

This clonotype showed up just a few times. The chain joins TRBV20-1 to TRBJ2-2; D is uncertain. CDR1 is DFQATT, CDR2 SNEGSKA, per germline (reference sequence). The V end lost 0 bases, the J end lost 5 bases, and 10 bases lay between the germline ends. This CDR3 comprises 14 residues. In nucleotides, the CDR3 is TGCAGTGCTAGAGACGTGGGAAGGACCGGGGAGCTGTTTTTT. This sequence encodes CSARDVGRTGELFF.

V usage is TRBV19 and J usage is TRBJ2-5; TRBD2 agrees at 9 bases. This CDR3 comprises 13 residues. J gave up 5 bases and V 6 bases, and 4 bases lay outside the gene matches. In germline, CDR1 is LNHDA, CDR2 SQIVND (reference sequence). The CDR3: CASRGLASETQYF. In DNA, the CDR3 is TGTGCCAGTAGAGGACTAGCGTCGGAGACCCAGTACTTC.

This chain joins TRBV11-1 and TRBJ2-7; no reliable D call. Trimming stripped 2 bases from V and 6 bases from J, with 14 bases between. This CDR3 is 14 amino acids long. The germline V gene has CDR1 SGHAT and CDR2 FQDESV (reference sequence). The CDR3 loop reads CASSLSQDPREQYF. CDR3 DNA sequence: TGTGCCAGCAGCTTAAGTCAGGACCCCCGCGAGCAGTACTTC.

There are many counts of this clonotype. The rearrangement uses TRBV7-3 and TRBJ1-1; D not certain. V was clipped by 4 bases and J by 4 bases, with 10 bases between them. The CDR3 is 13 residues long. The germline V gene encodes CDR1 SGHTA and CDR2 FQGTGA. CDR3 residues: CASSSLPSTEAFF. In nucleotides, the CDR3 is TGTGCCAGCAGCTCCCTCCCCAGCACTGAAGCTTTCTTT.

CDR3 bases: TGCAGCGTTGAAGATCGAGGGACTAGCGGAAACAATGAGCAGTTCTTC. It yields the protein CSVEDRGTSGNNEQFF. The J gene is TRBJ2-1, the V gene TRBV29-1, with TRBD2 identical over 11 bases. With V trimmed by 0 bases and J by 5 bases, 6 bases remained unmatched. Germline values: CDR1 SQVTM, CDR2 ANQGSEA. The CDR3 totals 16 residues.

V gene TRBV20-1 combines with J gene TRBJ1-5; 9 bases line up with TRBD1. CDR1 and CDR2 (germline): DFQATT, SNEGSKA (reference sequence). Unmatched junction bases numbered 4, after V lost 6 bases and J lost 1 base. This CDR3 is 14 amino acids long. This CDR3 is CSAGGQGSNQPQHF. The CDR3 coding sequence is TGCAGTGCGGGGGGACAGGGCAGCAATCAGCCCCAGCATTTT.

Details on this clonotype: A read error may produce the germline difference seen at one junction end. The rearrangement joins TRBV6-2 or TRBV6-3 to TRBJ2-2, with TRBD2 as a possible D gene (5 bases). Germline CDR1 MNHEY, CDR2 SVGEGT. The CDR3 totals 12 residues. In nucleotides, the CDR3 is TGTGCCAGCAGTTACGTCGATCGGGGAGCTGTTTTT. It yields the protein CASSYVDRGAVF.

The rearrangement links TRBV15 to TRBJ2-1; TRBD2 matches 9 bases. The CDR3 has 16 residues. J was trimmed by 0 bases and V by 1 base; bases with no gene match: 1. Germline loops: CDR1 LNHNV, CDR2 YYDKDF (reference sequence). CDR3 in DNA: TGTGCCACCAGCAGAGGCGGGAGGGTCTCCTACAATGAGCAGTTCTTC. Residues: CATSRGGRVSYNEQFF.

On this clonotype itself: A much larger clone lies one base from this, so it may be a read error. J is TRBJ2-1 and V is TRBV28, with D possibly TRBD1 on 5 matching bases. The CDR3 sequence is 16 residues long. Germline values: CDR1 MDHEN, CDR2 SYDVKM. This chain's CDR3 is CASRSSRTPPYNAQFF. In DNA form, the CDR3 reads TGTGCCAGCAGAAGCTCTAGGACACCTCCCTACAATGCGCAGTTCTTC.

This clonotype was counted many times. This sequence joins TRBV11-1 and TRBJ2-5; 12 positions match TRBD2. The junction had 17 bases not matched to a gene; V was cut back by 5 bases and J by 4 bases. Looked up from germline, CDR1 is SGHAT and CDR2 is FQDESV (reference sequence). The CDR3 is made up of 19 amino acids. The CDR3 sequence: CASSPPRTSGIHRRETQYF. DNA for the CDR3: TGTGCCAGCAGCCCCCCTCGGACTAGCGGGATCCATAGAAGAGAGACCCAGTACTTC.

The chain combines TRBV7-6 with TRBJ1-4; D is uncertain. There are 14 residues in the CDR3. Trimming cost V 7 bases and J 4 bases, with 13 bases left between them. Germline loops: CDR1 SGHVS, CDR2 FNYEAQ. In DNA, the CDR3 is TGTGCCAGCACCTCGGGCCGGGGTAATGAAAAACTGTTTTTT. Its protein is CASTSGRGNEKLFF.

This chain connects TRBV27 to TRBJ1-2, with D possibly TRBD1 on 5 matching bases. Deletions cut 0 bases from V and 2 bases from J, with 13 bases between. CDR3 length: 16 residues. Germline-derived CDR1 and CDR2 are MNHEY and SMNVEV (reference sequence). In nucleotides, the CDR3 is TGTGCCAGCAGTTTATCGCGGGGACCGTTCAACTATGGCTACACCTTC. This gives the protein CASSLSRGPFNYGYTF.